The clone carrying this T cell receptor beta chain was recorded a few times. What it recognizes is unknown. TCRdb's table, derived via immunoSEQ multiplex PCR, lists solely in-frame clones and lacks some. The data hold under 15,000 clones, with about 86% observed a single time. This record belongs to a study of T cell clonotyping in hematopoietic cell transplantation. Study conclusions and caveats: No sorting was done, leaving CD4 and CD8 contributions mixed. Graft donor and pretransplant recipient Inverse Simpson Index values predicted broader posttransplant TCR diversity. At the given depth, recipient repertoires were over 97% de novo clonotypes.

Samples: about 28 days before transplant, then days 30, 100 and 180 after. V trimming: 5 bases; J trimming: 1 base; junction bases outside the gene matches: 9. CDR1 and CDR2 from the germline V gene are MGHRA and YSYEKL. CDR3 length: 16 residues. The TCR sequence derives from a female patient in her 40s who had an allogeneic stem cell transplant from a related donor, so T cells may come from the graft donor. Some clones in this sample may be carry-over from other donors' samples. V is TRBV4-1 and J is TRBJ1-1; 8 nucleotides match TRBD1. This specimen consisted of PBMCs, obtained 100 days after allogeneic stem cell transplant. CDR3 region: CASSDNWTGRNTEAFF. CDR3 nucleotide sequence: TGCGCCAGCAGCGATAATTGGACAGGGAGGAACACTGAAGCTTTCTTT.